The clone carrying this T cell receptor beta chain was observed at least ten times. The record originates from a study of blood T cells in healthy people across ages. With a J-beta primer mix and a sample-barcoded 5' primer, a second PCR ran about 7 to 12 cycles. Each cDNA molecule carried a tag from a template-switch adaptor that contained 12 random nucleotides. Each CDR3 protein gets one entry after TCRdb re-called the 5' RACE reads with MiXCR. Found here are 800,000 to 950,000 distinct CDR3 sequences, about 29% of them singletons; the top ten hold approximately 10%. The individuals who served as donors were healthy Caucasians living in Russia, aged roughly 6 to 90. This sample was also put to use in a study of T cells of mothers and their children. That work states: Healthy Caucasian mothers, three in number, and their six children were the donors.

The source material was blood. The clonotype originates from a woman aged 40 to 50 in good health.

The CDR3 loop reads CASFAQLGAYEQYF. CDR3 in DNA: TGCGCCAGCTTTGCACAGCTCGGGGCCTACGAGCAGTACTTC. The chain joins TRBV5-1 to TRBJ2-7; D perhaps matches TRBD2 (5 bases). Germline CDR1 reads SGHRS; CDR2 reads YFSETQ. The length of the CDR3 is 14 residues. Trimming pared 7 bases from V and 2 bases from J, leaving 16 bases between.